This TCR beta chain was captured in a study of a mutant IDH1 vaccine in newly diagnosed glioma. Whole-study context: Vaccinations were initiated 4-6 weeks following radiotherapy alone, or were given together with temozolomide cycles. Therapy received beforehand was radiotherapy, temozolomide, or both, with most patients given both. General study results and limits: Evidence of vaccine-induced immune responses was documented in nearly 95% of patients.

CDR3 length equals 14 residues. Germline CDR1 LNHDA, CDR2 SQIVND (reference sequence). V was pared by 7 bases and J by 7 bases, with 17 bases between. Time point: week 35, safety follow-up. Doses consisted of 300 ug of mutant IDH1 20-mer peptide each, paired with topical imiquimod. The vaccination schedule gave patients eight doses in weeks 1, 3, 5, 7, 11, 15, 19 and 23. For this clone: Its antigen is not identified.

TCRdb's table, derived via immunoSEQ multiplex PCR, lists solely in-frame clones and lacks some. The sample lists tens of thousands of clones; around four fifths were seen once. This receptor was obtained from a man in his thirties or forties with glioma. The starting material was PBMCs, obtained from a glioma patient whose treatment included an IDH1 peptide vaccine. V and J are TRBV19 and TRBJ1-5; perhaps TRBD1 as D (5 bases). CDR3 in DNA: TGTGCCAGTACCTCGGGCAGGGAGGGACAGCCCCAGCATTTT. Its translation is CASTSGREGQPQHF.